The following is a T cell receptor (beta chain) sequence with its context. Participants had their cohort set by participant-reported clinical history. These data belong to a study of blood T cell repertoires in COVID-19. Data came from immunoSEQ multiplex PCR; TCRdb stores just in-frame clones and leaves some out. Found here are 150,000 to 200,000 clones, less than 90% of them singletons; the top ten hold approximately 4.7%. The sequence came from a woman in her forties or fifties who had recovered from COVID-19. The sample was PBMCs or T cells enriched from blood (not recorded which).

CDR3 nucleotide sequence: TGTGCCAGCAGGTCCAGGGAGGGACTCAACTATGGCTACACCTTC. It specifies CASRSREGLNYGYTF. The chain carries TRBV6-5 and TRBJ1-2; D might be TRBD1 (5 bases). V gave up 6 bases and J gave up 2 bases, with 16 bases separating them. The germline gives CDR1 MNHEY, CDR2 SVGAGI. The CDR3 covers 15 residues.